This TCR beta chain was found in a study of vaccination and CD4 T cells after COVID-19. In the study overall: Researchers treated control cultures with a CEFX pool, an HIV-1 Nef pool, or no peptide. Whole-study findings and limits: Relatively small numbers of convalescent patients were studied, with no early post-infection timepoints included.

On this clonotype: Antigen unknown.

Sequencing of the DNA from cultured CD4+ T cells was carried out with the Oncomine TCR Beta short-read assay. TCRdb processed the PCR reads anew with MiXCR; each CDR3 protein has one entry. This table holds 15,000 to 20,000 distinct CDR3 sequences, around a third found once. The treatment was: approximately nine-day PBMC culture with coronavirus spike peptide pools or control peptides (ViraFEST assay). Each well held a few million PBMCs in IL-2 (about 10 IU/ml) medium with approximately 9.1 ug/ml peptide pools. The CDR3 length is 16 residues. Trimming removed 0 bases at V and 3 bases at J, with 17 bases between. The germline V gene has CDR1 DFQATT and CDR2 SNEGSKA (reference sequence).

The sequenced sample consisted of cultured CD4+ T cells from blood. This TCR derives from a human donor with COVID-19. The chain employs TRBV20-1 and TRBJ1-2; D possibly corresponds to TRBD1 (6 bases). CDR3 DNA: TGCAGTGCTAGAGATGGGGGGGCATGGGCCTACTATGGCTACACCTTC. This translates into CSARDGGAWAYYGYTF.